This TCR beta chain emerged from a study of CD8+ T cells in alopecia areata. Findings and limits, study-wide: With just one nonresponder, it is still uncertain whether baseline CD8+ expansion relates to response. Tofacitinib yielded significantly lower scalp clonality and fewer expanded CD8+ clones among the top 100.

The sequencing template was cDNA reverse transcribed from extracted RNA. TCRdb's table, derived via immunoSEQ multiplex PCR, lists solely in-frame clones and lacks some. The sample lists 150,000 to 200,000 clones; roughly 50% were seen once. Treatment specified: oral pan-JAK inhibitor, 5-10 mg twice daily. Alopecia areata patients gave lesional scalp punch biopsies and peripheral blood samples. Regarding this clone: Its specificity is unknown.

Germline V gene lookup returns CDR1 SGHRS and CDR2 YFSETQ. V lost 4 bases and J 3 bases, leaving 10 bases between the germline ends. CDR3 length: 13 residues. V is TRBV5-1 and J is TRBJ1-1; D may be TRBD1 (5 bases). This TCR came from a human donor with alopecia areata. Specimen: CD4+ T cells sorted from blood, collected between weeks 55 and 65, from a patient treated with tofacitinib. The CDR3: CASSVDIHTEAFF. The DNA for the CDR3 is TGCGCCAGCAGCGTGGACATTCACACTGAAGCTTTCTTT.